The 26 T cell receptor beta chains reported below all come from one sample, sequenced in a study of early T cells in non-severe SARS-CoV-2 infection. TCRdb analysed the 5' RACE reads with MiXCR anew, one entry per CDR3 protein. The table includes some 42,000 distinct CDR3 sequences, about 6% detected once. The sample was whole blood, taken at baseline. The receptors here all came from an adult who was a healthcare worker with PCR-confirmed SARS-CoV-2 infection or an uninfected control (not recorded which).

This clonotype was observed a handful of times. The J gene is TRBJ1-2, the V gene TRBV12-3 or TRBV12-4; no clear D gene. CDR3 length: 13 amino acids. Trimming removed 6 bases from V and 0 bases from J, with 8 bases in between. The CDR3 reads CASRSTSNYGYTF. The CDR3 nucleotides read TGTGCCAGCAGATCGACATCTAACTATGGCTACACCTTC.

This chain joins TRBV4-1 and TRBJ2-3; TRBD1 is a possible D gene (6 bases). Germline CDR1 and CDR2: MGHRA and YSYEKL. Trimming cost V 3 bases and J 1 base, with 11 bases left between them. This CDR3 spans 15 amino acids. CDR3 region: CASSHLGAGTDTQYF. As DNA, the CDR3 is TGCGCCAGCAGCCATCTGGGGGCCGGCACAGATACGCAGTATTTT.

This clonotype was seen only a few times. The chain recombines TRBV4-3 with TRBJ2-1, with 7 bases identical to TRBD1. This CDR3 is 17 amino acids long. Germline V gives CDR1 LGHNA, CDR2 YSLEER. V lost 2 bases and J lost 0; bases outside the gene matches: 7. CDR3 loop: CASSQNPGQSSYNEQFF. In DNA form, the CDR3 reads TGCGCCAGCAGCCAAAACCCGGGACAGAGCTCCTACAATGAGCAGTTCTTC.

This clonotype was counted between two and nine times. The chain recombines TRBV7-8 with TRBJ1-2; D is possibly TRBD1 (5 bases). This CDR3 is built from 13 residues. The V gene's germline CDR1 is SGHVS and CDR2 FQNEAQ. The V gene lost 5 bases and the J gene lost 8 bases, with 15 bases spanning the gap. The CDR3 coding sequence is TGTGCCAGCAGCCCCAGGGTAACCGTCGGCTACACCTTC. Translating it yields CASSPRVTVGYTF.

The CDR3 DNA is TGCAGTGCCCCCCGGGGTGGCGCGAACACCGGGGAGCTGTTTTTT. It specifies CSAPRGGANTGELFF. The rearrangement joins TRBV20-1 to TRBJ2-2; possible D gene TRBD2, 5 bases. The CDR3 covers 15 residues. The ends were cut back, 6 bases at V and 0 bases at J, with 14 bases in the middle. Germline lookup yields CDR1 DFQATT and CDR2 SNEGSKA (reference sequence).

This clonotype has a count of ten or more. V usage is TRBV29-1 and J usage is TRBJ1-1; no definite D call. Per the germline V gene, CDR1 is SQVTM and CDR2 is ANQGSEA. V was cut by 3 bases and J by 5 bases, with 7 bases left in between. The CDR3 is 11 amino acids. This CDR3 is CSVEWGTEAFF. Here the CDR3 DNA reads TGCAGCGTTGAGTGGGGAACTGAAGCTTTCTTT.

This clonotype was observed a few times. This chain connects TRBV7-2 to TRBJ1-5; TRBD1 is a possible D gene (5 bases). The V gene's germline CDR1 is SGHTA and CDR2 FQGNSA. The ends were cut back, 0 bases at V and 4 bases at J, with 7 bases in the middle. This CDR3 has 14 residues. The CDR3 sequence is CASSLARDNQPQHF. The CDR3 DNA is TGTGCCAGCAGCTTAGCCAGGGATAATCAGCCCCAGCATTTT.

This clonotype has just a few counts. V usage is TRBV19 and J usage is TRBJ2-7; 7 bases match TRBD1. The CDR3 is 14 amino acids. Germline V gene data show CDR1 as LNHDA and CDR2 as SQIVND (reference sequence). The ends lost 5 bases at V and 2 bases at J; junction bases unmatched: 6. The CDR3 loop is CASSAGTDPYEQYF. DNA of the CDR3: TGTGCCAGTAGTGCCGGGACAGACCCCTACGAGCAGTACTTC.

With regard to this clonotype: Compared with germline, one end of the junction differs, possibly owing to a read error. The chain uses TRBV30 and TRBJ2-2, with D hard to call. The CDR3 runs to 14 residues. Looked up from germline, CDR1 is GTSNPN and CDR2 is SVGIG (reference sequence). The CDR3 region has the DNA TGTGTCTGGAAGAGAGATTGGAGCACCGGGGAGCTGTTTTTT. Encoded protein: CVWKRDWSTGELFF.

The table lists this clonotype with many counts. J is TRBJ2-1 and V is TRBV7-2; D remains unclear. Trimming left V 4 bases short and J 10 bases short, with 8 bases between. Germline CDR1 reads SGHTA; CDR2 reads FQGNSA. The CDR3 contains 11 residues. The CDR3 DNA follows: TGTGCCAGCAGCTCAACATGGGAGCAGTTCTTC. The encoded protein is CASSSTWEQFF.

The CDR3 region is CASSFLSLAGGSETQYF. The CDR3 coding sequence is TGTGCCAGCAGTTTTCTCTCGCTAGCGGGGGGAAGTGAGACCCAGTACTTC. The V call is TRBV28, the J call TRBJ2-5; 11 bases line up with TRBD2. CDR1 and CDR2 from the germline V gene are MDHEN and SYDVKM. The CDR3 has 17 amino acids. J was trimmed by 5 bases and V by 3 bases; bases with no gene match: 11.

J is TRBJ1-5 and V is TRBV21-1. TRBV21-1 is a pseudogene. This CDR3 is built from 16 residues. The CDR3 nucleotides read TGTGCCAGCAGCAATCTAAACACCAATAGCAATCAGCCCCAGCATTTT. Its protein product is CASSNLNTNSNQPQHF.

At least ten counts were recorded for this clonotype. The chain is built from TRBV24-1 and TRBJ2-1; unclear D gene. Trimming removed 5 bases from V and 8 bases from J, with 12 bases in between. The CDR3 loop spans 13 amino acids. In germline, CDR1 is KGHDR, CDR2 SFDVKD. The CDR3 nucleotides read TGTGCCACCAGTGCCGGATTTGGGGATGAGCAGTTCTTC. Its protein is CATSAGFGDEQFF.

The chain carries TRBV5-8 and TRBJ2-3; a weak D match, TRBD1 (6 bases). The CDR3 has 14 residues. Per the germline V gene, CDR1 is SGHTS and CDR2 is YDEGEE. The V and J ends lost 3 bases and 1 base respectively, with 9 bases between them. The CDR3 DNA sequence: TGTGCCAGCAGCTCCGCAGGGGGCACAGATACGCAGTATTTT. Amino acid sequence: CASSSAGGTDTQYF.

This clonotype was observed a handful of times. V is TRBV4-3 and J is TRBJ2-2, with D unclear. Germline V gives CDR1 LGHNA, CDR2 YSLEER. The CDR3 has 15 residues. With 1 base removed from V and 3 bases from J, the gap between germline ends came to 9 bases. DNA for the CDR3: TGCGCCAGCAGCCAAGTAAACACCTACACCGGGGAGCTGTTTTTT. This sequence encodes CASSQVNTYTGELFF.

V and J are TRBV11-3 and TRBJ2-1; 8 bases match TRBD2. Trimming cost V 3 bases and J 4 bases; bases outside gene matches: 5. Germline loops: CDR1 SGHNT, CDR2 YENEEA. The CDR3 spans 15 residues. This chain's CDR3 is CASSFSGVAYNEQFF. The CDR3 DNA is TGTGCCAGCAGCTTTAGCGGGGTGGCTTACAATGAGCAGTTCTTC.

This clonotype was observed a few times. The chain has TRBV7-2 and TRBJ2-2; 11 bases agree with TRBD2. V was clipped by 0 bases and J by 1 base; unmatched bases: 4. This CDR3 is built from 18 residues. Germline V gene lookup returns CDR1 SGHTA and CDR2 FQGNSA. CDR3 loop: CASSLALLAGVNTGELFF. The CDR3 DNA sequence: TGTGCCAGCAGCTTAGCTTTACTAGCGGGGGTGAACACCGGGGAGCTGTTTTTT. Together with reference TRBV7-2 and TRBJ2-2, the CDR3 gives the full variable domain: GAGVSQSPSNKVTEKGKDVELRCDPISGHTALYWYRQSLGQGLEFLIYFQGNSAPDKSGLPSDRFSAERTGGSVSTLTIQRTQQEDSAVYLCASSLALLAGVNTGELFFGEGSRLTVL.

There are many counts of this clonotype. The chain has TRBV6-6 and TRBJ2-5, with TRBD1 matching over 8 bases. The J segment lost 3 bases and the V segment lost 2 bases, leaving 2 bases of the junction unmatched. The germline CDR1 and CDR2 sequences are MNHNY and SVGAGI (reference sequence). The CDR3 runs to 14 residues. The CDR3 bases are TGTGCCAGCAGTTACCCGGACAGGGAAGAGACCCAGTACTTC. As protein: CASSYPDREETQYF.

This clonotype was seen more than once but under ten times. This sequence joins TRBV7-9 and TRBJ1-3; D is perhaps TRBD1 (6 bases). V dropped 8 bases and J dropped 0 bases, with 11 bases sitting between them. The germline CDR1 and CDR2 sequences are SEHNR and FQNEAQ (reference sequence). This CDR3 has 14 amino acids. The CDR3 DNA is TGTGCCAGCGGAAAGACAGGCTCTGGAAACACCATATATTTT. Protein sequence: CASGKTGSGNTIYF. Complete variable domain (other parts from reference TRBV7-9 and TRBJ1-3): DTGVSQNPRHKITKRGQNVTFRCDPISEHNRLYWYRQTLGQGPEFLTYFQNEAQLEKSRLLSDRFSAERPKGSFSTLEIQRTEQGDSAMYLCASGKTGSGNTIYFGEGSWLTVV.

The rearrangement links TRBV6-5 to TRBJ2-2; 8 bases line up with TRBD2. The CDR3 runs 16 residues. J was trimmed by 6 bases and V by 4 bases; bases with no gene match: 10. Germline V gene sequence: CDR1 MNHEY, CDR2 SVGAGI. The CDR3 loop is CASSSNSRGGSGELFF. CDR3 nucleotide sequence: TGTGCCAGCAGTTCTAACTCCCGGGGGGGCTCCGGGGAGCTGTTTTTT.

This clonotype was counted at least ten times. This chain connects TRBV2 to TRBJ2-3; 14 bases fit TRBD2. The CDR3 is 15 amino acids. The germline CDR1 and CDR2 sequences are SNHLY and FYNNEI. After removal of 6 bases from V and 6 bases from J, the junction contained 5 bases not matched to a gene. This CDR3 reads CASRGTSGGRDTQYF. The CDR3 nucleotides read TGTGCCAGCAGAGGGACTAGCGGGGGTCGTGATACGCAGTATTTT.

This clonotype was counted at least ten times. The chain employs TRBV7-2 and TRBJ1-5; D gene uncertain. V was clipped by 1 base and J by 0 bases, with 7 bases between them. Germline V gene lookup returns CDR1 SGHTA and CDR2 FQGNSA. The CDR3 consists of 15 residues. The DNA for the CDR3 is TGTGCCAGCAGCTTAGTTAAGGGTAGCAATCAGCCCCAGCATTTT. The encoded protein is CASSLVKGSNQPQHF.

This clonotype was detected ten times or more. This chain links TRBV5-4 with TRBJ1-2; D gene unclear. Germline CDR1 and CDR2: SGHNT and YYREEE (reference sequence). The CDR3 extends over 14 amino acids. Trimming cost V 0 bases and J 5 bases, with 11 bases left between them. The CDR3 region has the DNA TGTGCCAGCAGCTTGGAGCGGGTACCATATGGCTACACCTTC. The encoded protein is CASSLERVPYGYTF.

This clonotype was recorded at least ten times. The chain carries TRBV11-2 and TRBJ2-5; a possible D gene is TRBD1 (5 bases). The germline V gene encodes CDR1 SGHAT and CDR2 FQNNGV. V was pared by 5 bases and J by 2 bases, with 18 bases between. This CDR3 has 16 amino acids. CDR3 DNA sequence: TGTGCCAGCAGCCGTAGAGGACAAACAACACAAGAGACCCAGTACTTC. Translating it yields CASSRRGQTTQETQYF.

The sample holds many counts of this clonotype. This chain links TRBV12-3 or TRBV12-4 with TRBJ2-1; perhaps TRBD2 as D (6 bases). With 7 bases removed from V and 5 bases from J, the gap between germline ends came to 24 bases. The CDR3 is 17 amino acids. CDR3 bases: TGTGCCAGCACCATTTTTTGGGGACTCCAAAGCGACAATGAGCAGTTCTTC. The encoded protein is CASTIFWGLQSDNEQFF.

This clonotype has just a few counts. The genes are TRBV28 and TRBJ1-2; D gene ambiguous. Germline V CDR1 and CDR2: MDHEN, SYDVKM. The CDR3 covers 14 residues. V was cut by 4 bases and J by 7 bases, with 16 bases left in between. This CDR3 reads CASSSFRRHRGYTF. The CDR3 DNA follows: TGTGCCAGCAGTTCGTTTAGGCGGCATCGTGGCTACACCTTC.